This TCR beta chain originates from a study of regulatory T cells in long-lasting Graves disease. The authors built TCR beta libraries using iRepertoire HTBI primers and Arm-PCR of CDR3 regions. TCRdb processed the multiplex PCR reads anew with MiXCR; each CDR3 protein has one entry. The repertoire holds roughly 420,000 distinct CDR3 sequences, with 15% to 19% as singletons. The time point here: newly diagnosed GD, antithyroid drugs for less than 3 months. The TCR library was prepared using RNA isolated from PBMCs. This CDR3 contains 12 residues. V was clipped by 1 base and J by 4 bases, with 3 bases between them. Germline CDR1 and CDR2: SGHTA and FQGNSA. At least ten counts were recorded for this clonotype. The antigen is unknown. Study observations and caveats: Favored usage of TRBV28, TRBJ1-2 and TRBJ2-5 was recorded in persistent disease.

V is TRBV7-2 and J is TRBJ2-3; D is undetermined. The starting material was peripheral blood mononuclear cells (PBMCs), obtained at new diagnosis, from a patient treated with antithyroid drugs. This receptor was obtained from a female donor with Graves disease. CDR3 amino acids: CASSLEADTQYF. CDR3 DNA: TGTGCCAGCAGCTTAGAAGCAGATACGCAGTATTTT.